Following are 27 T cell receptor beta chains from one sample sequenced in a study of T cells after yellow fever vaccination. TCRdb independently ran MiXCR on the 5' RACE reads; one entry per CDR3 protein. Among a few hundred thousand distinct CDR3 sequences listed, under 15% were seen once. The sample consisted of CD4+ T cells sorted from PBMCs, taken 15 days after the yellow fever booster vaccination. The receptors stem from a man between 18 and 29 years old who received the YFV17D yellow fever vaccine.

This clonotype has ten or more counts. The chain joins TRBV12-3 or TRBV12-4 to TRBJ1-5; TRBD1 matches 7 bases. The CDR3 length is 15 residues. V lost 6 bases to trimming and J lost 0 bases; unmatched junction nucleotides: 5. CDR3 sequence: CASRVGTASNQPQHF. In nucleotides, the CDR3 is TGTGCCAGCAGGGTCGGGACAGCTAGCAATCAGCCCCAGCATTTT.

The chain is built from TRBV20-1 and TRBJ1-6; TRBD1 agrees at 7 bases. The J segment lost 0 bases and the V segment lost 7 bases, leaving 6 bases of the junction unmatched. Germline values: CDR1 DFQATT, CDR2 SNEGSKA (reference sequence). CDR3 length equals 15 residues. This CDR3 reads CSVPPGGSYNSPLHF. The CDR3 DNA reads as TGCAGTGTACCCCCAGGGGGCTCCTATAATTCACCCCTCCACTTT.

The V gene is TRBV3-1, the J gene TRBJ1-4; TRBD1 is a possible D gene (6 bases). V lost 4 bases, J lost 5 bases, and 11 bases lay in between. The CDR3 is made up of 14 amino acids. Germline V CDR1 and CDR2: LGHDT, YNNKEL (reference sequence). This CDR3 reads CASSLPGQNEKLFF. DNA of the CDR3: TGTGCCAGCAGCCTGCCCGGACAGAATGAAAAACTGTTTTTT. Drawing the rest from reference TRBV3-1 and TRBJ1-4, the complete variable domain is DTAVSQTPKYLVTQMGNDKSIKCEQNLGHDTMYWYKQDSKKFLKIMFSYNNKELIINETVPNRFSPKSPDKAHLNLHINSLELGDSAVYFCASSLPGQNEKLFFGSGTQLSVL.

V usage is TRBV30 and J usage is TRBJ1-1; maybe TRBD1 (5 bases). The germline V and J ends were trimmed by 5 bases and 1 base, with 5 bases remaining between them. Germline V lookup: CDR1 GTSNPN, CDR2 SVGIG (reference sequence). The CDR3 extends over 11 amino acids. CDR3 nucleotide sequence: TGTGCCTGGGACAGGAACACTGAAGCTTTCTTT. Encoded protein: CAWDRNTEAFF.

The V call is TRBV5-1, the J call TRBJ2-5; D remains ambiguous. This CDR3 is 13 amino acids long. V shed 7 bases and J shed 4 bases, with 14 bases lying between them. CDR1 SGHRS and CDR2 YFSETQ come from the germline V gene. The CDR3 region is CASGASRRETQYF. Here the CDR3 DNA reads TGCGCCAGCGGCGCGTCGAGAAGAGAGACCCAGTACTTC.

In its sample, this clonotype was seen many times. The rearrangement joins TRBV7-9 to TRBJ1-6; D is uncertain. V lost 1 base and J lost 6, with 13 bases in between. CDR1 and CDR2 from the germline V gene are SEHNR and FQNEAQ (reference sequence). CDR3 length: 16 amino acids. CDR3 sequence reads: CASSLGTPGANSPLHF. As DNA, the CDR3 is TGTGCCAGCAGCTTAGGTACCCCGGGCGCTAATTCACCCCTCCACTTT.

This clonotype was picked up many times. This chain connects TRBV15 to TRBJ2-7; the D is unclear. V was trimmed by 1 base and J by 7 bases, leaving 11 bases between them. The CDR3 length is 13 residues. Germline V gene data show CDR1 as LNHNV and CDR2 as YYDKDF (reference sequence). The CDR3 region has the DNA TGTGCCACCAGCAGAGCCCCCCTGAGGGAGCAGTACGTC. Protein product: CATSRAPLREQYV.

The rearrangement joins TRBV11-2 to TRBJ1-1; D is perhaps TRBD1 (5 bases). CDR3 length: 12 amino acids. Germline CDR1 and CDR2: SGHAT and FQNNGV. Trimming took 6 bases from V and 3 from J, leaving 8 bases between them. The CDR3 spells CASSQGYTEAFF. The CDR3 coding sequence is TGTGCCAGCAGTCAGGGATACACTGAAGCTTTCTTT.

V is TRBV14 and J is TRBJ2-5; TRBD2 aligns across 10 bases. The CDR3 sequence is 15 residues long. Germline-derived CDR1 and CDR2 are SGHDN and FVKESK. Unmatched junction bases numbered 7, after V lost 4 bases and J lost 5 bases. CDR3 protein: CASSRTSGDWETQYF. In DNA, the CDR3 is TGTGCCAGCAGCCGAACTAGCGGGGATTGGGAGACCCAGTACTTC.

This rearrangement joins TRBV18 to TRBJ2-2; maybe TRBD1 (6 bases). The germline V and J ends were trimmed by 2 bases and 6 bases, with 16 bases remaining between them. The CDR3 has 16 residues. Germline CDR1 and CDR2: KGHSH and LQKENI. DNA of the CDR3: TGTGCCAGCTCACCAAGGGCTGGGGGCGCCTCCGGGGAGCTGTTTTTT. Its translation: CASSPRAGGASGELFF.

This sequence joins TRBV24-1 and TRBJ2-5; 9 bases agree with TRBD2. The junction had 4 bases not matched to a gene; V was cut back by 5 bases and J by 1 base. This CDR3 contains 15 residues. The germline gives CDR1 KGHDR, CDR2 SFDVKD. DNA of the CDR3: TGTGCCACCAGTGGAAATAGCGGGGGCCAAGAGACCCAGTACTTC. Protein product: CATSGNSGGQETQYF.

The chain couples TRBV6-1 to TRBJ2-1; D may be TRBD2 (6 bases). Germline-derived CDR1 and CDR2 are MNHNS and SASEGT. The CDR3 has 13 residues. Trimming cost V 1 base and J 10 bases, with 11 bases left between them. The CDR3 DNA reads TGTGCCAGCAGTGAAGTGGGAGGACGGGAGCAGTTCTTC. It encodes CASSEVGGREQFF.

V usage is TRBV7-2 and J usage is TRBJ2-1; the D call may be TRBD1 or TRBD2 (5 bases each). The V and J ends lost 3 bases and 5 bases respectively, with 14 bases between them. Germline V gives CDR1 SGHTA, CDR2 FQGNSA. The CDR3 is 15 residues long. The CDR3 spells CASSLSRDGNNEQFF. The CDR3 DNA reads TGTGCCAGCAGCTTGAGCCGGGACGGAAACAATGAGCAGTTCTTC.

This clonotype was detected a few times. V usage is TRBV20-1 and J usage is TRBJ2-6, with 7 bases aligning to TRBD1. Germline CDR1 is DFQATT and CDR2 is SNEGSKA (reference sequence). Germline trimming cut 1 base from V and 0 bases from J; bases unmatched to any gene: 3. This CDR3 is 16 amino acids long. The CDR3 DNA sequence: TGCAGTGCTAGAGGGACAGGACGCTCTGGGGCCAACGTCCTGACTTTC. This codes for CSARGTGRSGANVLTF.

A few counts support this clonotype. The chain recombines TRBV20-1 with TRBJ1-5; 12 bases fit TRBD1. The CDR3 is 14 residues long. The junction had 3 bases not matched to a gene; V was cut back by 3 bases and J by 6 bases. Looked up from germline, CDR1 is DFQATT and CDR2 is SNEGSKA (reference sequence). The CDR3 bases are TGCAGTGCTAGCCGGGACAGGGGGCCTCAGCCCCAGCATTTT. It is translated as CSASRDRGPQPQHF.

By proportion, this clonotype is medium-sized. The chain employs TRBV10-1 and TRBJ1-5; D not certain. V dropped 7 bases and J dropped 2 bases, with 18 bases sitting between them. The CDR3 loop spans 16 amino acids. Germline V gene lookup returns CDR1 WNHNN and CDR2 SYGVQD (reference sequence). The CDR3, as DNA: TGCGCCAGCAATTCGAGGCCCCCCGAAGGCAATCAGCCCCAGCATTTT. This encodes CASNSRPPEGNQPQHF.

This rearrangement joins TRBV20-1 to TRBJ2-3; TRBD2 is a possible D gene (5 bases). The V end lost 2 bases, the J end lost 5 bases, and 5 bases lay between the germline ends. CDR3 length: 11 amino acids. The germline gives CDR1 DFQATT, CDR2 SNEGSKA (reference sequence). The CDR3 bases are TGCAGTGCTAGAAGCGGAGATACGCAGTATTTT. Amino acids: CSARSGDTQYF.

This clonotype was counted only a few times. This chain connects TRBV12-3 or TRBV12-4 to TRBJ2-7; 7 positions agree with TRBD1. The CDR3 contains 14 residues. Trimming took 6 bases from V and 2 from J; bases not matched to a gene: 7. The CDR3: CASRARGQTYEQYF. CDR3 coding DNA: TGTGCCAGCAGAGCCAGGGGACAGACCTACGAGCAGTACTTC.

This clonotype was seen a few times. The V gene is TRBV27, the J gene TRBJ1-2, with 8 bases that match TRBD1. The CDR3 runs 16 residues. The V gene's germline CDR1 is MNHEY and CDR2 SMNVEV (reference sequence). Unmatched junction bases numbered 13, after V lost 6 bases and J lost 4 bases. The CDR3, as DNA: TGTGCCAGCAGGACAACCTCCCGACAGGGGCGCTATGGCTACACCTTC. Amino acid sequence: CASRTTSRQGRYGYTF.

The chain recombines TRBV18 with TRBJ2-1, with 7 positions matching TRBD1. This CDR3 has 15 amino acids. Per germline, CDR1 KGHSH and CDR2 LQKENI. Trimming at V came to 3 bases and at J to 2 bases, leaving 4 bases not matched to a gene. The CDR3 DNA follows: TGTGCCAGCTCACCGCTTCAGGGGGCCTACAATGAGCAGTTCTTC. As protein: CASSPLQGAYNEQFF.

The rearrangement uses TRBV18 and TRBJ1-1, with D possibly matching TRBD1 (6 bases). V lost 5 bases to trimming and J lost 5 bases, with 15 bases between them. The CDR3 length is 14 residues. Germline-derived CDR1 and CDR2 are KGHSH and LQKENI. DNA of the CDR3: TGTGCCAGCTCATCAACAGGGTATGGAACTGAAGCTTTCTTT. Protein product: CASSSTGYGTEAFF.

The rearrangement joins TRBV20-1 to TRBJ2-5; 11 nucleotides agree with TRBD2. The CDR3 length is 14 residues. The trim removed 6 bases at V and 2 bases at J, leaving 5 bases unmatched. Germline CDR1 and CDR2: DFQATT and SNEGSKA (reference sequence). This CDR3 reads CSATTSGEQETQYF. CDR3 sequence (DNA): TGCAGTGCAACGACTAGCGGGGAGCAAGAGACCCAGTACTTC.

This clonotype was detected only a few times. This chain uses TRBV24-1 with TRBJ2-3; possible D gene TRBD1, 6 bases. This CDR3 comprises 15 residues. The V and J ends lost 3 bases and 1 base respectively, with 10 bases between them. Germline loops: CDR1 KGHDR, CDR2 SFDVKD. CDR3 sequence (DNA): TGTGCCACCAGTGATCTCGGACAGCGCACAGATACGCAGTATTTT. It is translated as CATSDLGQRTDTQYF.

This clonotype has more than one count but fewer than ten. V is TRBV6-2 or TRBV6-3 and J is TRBJ1-5; perhaps TRBD1 as D (6 bases). The CDR3 runs 13 residues. V was cut by 6 bases and J by 4 bases, with 10 bases left in between. Germline CDR1 reads MNHEY; CDR2 reads SVGEGT. The CDR3 is CASRDSLNQPQHF. DNA of the CDR3: TGTGCCAGCAGGGACAGCTTGAATCAGCCCCAGCATTTT.

The chain joins TRBV24-1 to TRBJ2-3; TRBD1 agrees at 10 bases. Per the germline V gene, CDR1 is KGHDR and CDR2 is SFDVKD. V shed 6 bases and J 3 bases; nucleotides not matched to a gene: 5. The CDR3 runs to 15 residues. The CDR3 coding sequence is TGTGCCACCAGTATCTGGGACAGGGGAACAGATACGCAGTATTTT. As protein: CATSIWDRGTDTQYF.

The V gene is TRBV4-3, the J gene TRBJ1-2, with TRBD1 as a possible D gene (5 bases). Trimming removed 3 bases at V and 4 bases at J, with 12 bases between. In germline, CDR1 is LGHNA, CDR2 YSLEER. The CDR3 totals 14 residues. The CDR3 sequence is CASSHHGTAYGYTF. The CDR3 DNA is TGCGCCAGCAGCCATCACGGGACGGCCTATGGCTACACCTTC.

The rearrangement links TRBV4-1 to TRBJ1-4; 9 bases align to TRBD1. V gave up 2 bases and J gave up 5 bases; unmatched junction bases: 3. Germline CDR1 reads MGHRA; CDR2 reads YSYEKL. The CDR3 length is 15 residues. Here the CDR3 reads CASSQTGTGNEKLFF. For the CDR3, the DNA is TGCGCCAGCAGCCAAACCGGGACAGGGAATGAAAAACTGTTTTTT.